Below, one T cell receptor (beta chain) is given with its context. 13 Jbeta primers and 60 Vbeta primers were used for the PCR. Here immunoSEQ multiplex PCR was the method, and the copy in TCRdb shows in-frame clones only, minus some. The sample shows around 150,000 clones, 64% of them seen only once. This sample stems from a study of cytomegalovirus exposure and HLA in healthy donors. The CDR3 runs to 14 residues. The V and J ends lost 3 bases and 1 base, in that order; junction bases with no gene match: 2. CDR1 is SGHNT and CDR2 is YYREEE in the germline V gene (reference sequence). Sequencing input: PBMCs. This TCR was recovered from a woman aged 25 to 39 in good health and CMV-seropositive. This chain joins TRBV5-4 and TRBJ2-3, with 7 bases aligning to TRBD2. The CDR3, as DNA: TGTGCCAGCAGCTCGGCGGGAGGCACAGATACGCAGTATTTT. This sequence encodes CASSSAGGTDTQYF.